Following are 2 T cell receptor beta chains from one sample sequenced in a study of cytomegalovirus exposure and HLA in healthy donors. The PCR was carried out with 60 Vbeta primers and 13 Jbeta primers. Assay: immunoSEQ multiplex PCR; the TCRdb copy retains only in-frame clones and omits some. The sample carries 100,000 to 140,000 clones, over 75% recorded once. The sequencing sample was made of PBMCs. These receptors were collected from a male donor in good health and CMV-seronegative.

In this sample, this clone turned up once. The CDR3 DNA reads as TGTGCCAGCTCACCAGACTTGGGGACAGGTAACACCGGGGAGCTGTTTTTT. Translation: CASSPDLGTGNTGELFF. This chain joins TRBV18 and TRBJ2-2; 8 nucleotides match TRBD1. Trimming removed 2 bases from V and 2 bases from J; junction bases left unmatched: 7. CDR3 length: 17 amino acids. From germline, CDR1 is KGHSH and CDR2 LQKENI.

The rearrangement uses TRBV28 and TRBJ1-2; tentative D call: TRBD1 (6 bases). V lost 2 bases and J lost 4, with 11 bases in between. CDR1 is MDHEN, CDR2 SYDVKM, per germline. The CDR3 covers 14 residues. The CDR3 bases are TGTGCCAGCAGTTTAGACAGGCCCGTCTATGGCTACACCTTC. This gives the protein CASSLDRPVYGYTF.